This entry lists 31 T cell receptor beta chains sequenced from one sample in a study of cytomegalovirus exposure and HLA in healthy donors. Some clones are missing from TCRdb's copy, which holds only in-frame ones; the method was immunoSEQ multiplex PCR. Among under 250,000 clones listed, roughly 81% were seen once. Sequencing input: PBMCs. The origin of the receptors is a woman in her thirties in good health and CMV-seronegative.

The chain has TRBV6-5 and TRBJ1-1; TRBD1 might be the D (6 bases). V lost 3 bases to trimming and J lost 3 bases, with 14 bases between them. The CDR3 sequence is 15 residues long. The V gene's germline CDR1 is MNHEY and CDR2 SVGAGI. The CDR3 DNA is TGTGCCAGCAGTTATTCTGCAGGGGATTACACTGAAGCTTTCTTT. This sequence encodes CASSYSAGDYTEAFF.

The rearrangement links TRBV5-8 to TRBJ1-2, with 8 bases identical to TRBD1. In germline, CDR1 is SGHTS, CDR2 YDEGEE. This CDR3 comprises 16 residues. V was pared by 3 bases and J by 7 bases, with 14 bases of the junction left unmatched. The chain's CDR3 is CASSSQGAIQGSGYTF. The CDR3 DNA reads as TGTGCCAGCAGCTCGCAGGGGGCCATACAGGGCTCTGGCTACACCTTC.

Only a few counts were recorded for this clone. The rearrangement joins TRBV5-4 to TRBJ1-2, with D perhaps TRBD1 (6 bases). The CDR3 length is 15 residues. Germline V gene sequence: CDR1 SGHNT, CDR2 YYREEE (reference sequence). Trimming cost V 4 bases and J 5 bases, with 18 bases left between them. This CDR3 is CASSPYGVQGYGYTF. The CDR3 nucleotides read TGTGCCAGCAGCCCCTACGGGGTCCAGGGGTATGGCTACACCTTC.

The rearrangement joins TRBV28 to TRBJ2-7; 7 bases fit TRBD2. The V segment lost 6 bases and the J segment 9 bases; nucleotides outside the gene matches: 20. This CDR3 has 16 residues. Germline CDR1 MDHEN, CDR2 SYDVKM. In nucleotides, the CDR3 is TGTGCCAGCAGCGGGTGGGAGGGGACGGTAGCTCTCGGGCAGTACTTC. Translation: CASSGWEGTVALGQYF.

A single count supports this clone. This chain's CDR3 is CASSRDRGLGYTF. CDR3 sequence (DNA): TGCGCCAGCAGCCGGGACAGGGGGCTTGGCTACACCTTC. The chain combines TRBV4-1 with TRBJ1-2; 12 bases are shared with TRBD1. CDR1 and CDR2 from the germline V gene are MGHRA and YSYEKL. The CDR3 spans 13 residues. J was trimmed by 7 bases and V by 4 bases; bases with no gene match: 1.

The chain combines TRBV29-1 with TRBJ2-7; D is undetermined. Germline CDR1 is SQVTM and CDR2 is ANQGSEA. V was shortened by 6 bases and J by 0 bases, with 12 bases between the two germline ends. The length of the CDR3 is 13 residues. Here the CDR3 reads CSVKTGPSYEQYF. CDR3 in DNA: TGCAGCGTAAAAACGGGTCCCTCCTACGAGCAGTACTTC.

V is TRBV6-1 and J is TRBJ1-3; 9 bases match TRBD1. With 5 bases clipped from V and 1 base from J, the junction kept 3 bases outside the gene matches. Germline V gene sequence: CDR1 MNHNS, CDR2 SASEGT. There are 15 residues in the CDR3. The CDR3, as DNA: TGTGCCAGCAGTACCGGGACAGGGTCTGGAAACACCATATATTTT. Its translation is CASSTGTGSGNTIYF.

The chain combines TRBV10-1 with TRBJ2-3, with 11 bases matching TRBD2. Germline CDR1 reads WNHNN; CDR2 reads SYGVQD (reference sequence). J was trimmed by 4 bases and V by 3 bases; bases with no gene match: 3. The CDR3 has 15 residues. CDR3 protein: CASSDSGRVPDTQYF. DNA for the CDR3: TGCGCCAGCAGTGATAGCGGGAGGGTCCCAGATACGCAGTATTTT.

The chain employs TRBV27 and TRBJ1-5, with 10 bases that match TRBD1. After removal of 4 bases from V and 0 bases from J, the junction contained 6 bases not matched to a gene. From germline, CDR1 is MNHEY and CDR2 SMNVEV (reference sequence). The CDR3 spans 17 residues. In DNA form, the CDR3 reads TGTGCCAGCAGTTCCCGGGACAGGGGTATTAGCAATCAGCCCCAGCATTTT. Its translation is CASSSRDRGISNQPQHF.

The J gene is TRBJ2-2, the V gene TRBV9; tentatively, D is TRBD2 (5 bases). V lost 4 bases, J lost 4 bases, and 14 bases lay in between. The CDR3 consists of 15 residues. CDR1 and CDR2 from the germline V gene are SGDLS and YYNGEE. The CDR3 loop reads CASSPTGLGTGELFF. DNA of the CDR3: TGTGCCAGCAGCCCTACGGGGTTAGGCACCGGGGAGCTGTTTTTT. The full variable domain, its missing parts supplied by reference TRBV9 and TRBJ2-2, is DSGVTQTPKHLITATGQRVTLRCSPRSGDLSVYWYQQSLDQGLQFLIQYYNGEERAKGNILERFSAQQFPDLHSELNLSSLELGDSALYFCASSPTGLGTGELFFGEGSRLTVL.

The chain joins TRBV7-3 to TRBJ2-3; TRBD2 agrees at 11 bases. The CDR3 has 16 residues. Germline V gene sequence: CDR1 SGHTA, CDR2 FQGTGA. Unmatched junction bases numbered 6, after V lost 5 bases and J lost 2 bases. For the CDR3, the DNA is TGTGCCAGCAGCCTACTAGCGGGGGCCCTCACAGATACGCAGTATTTT. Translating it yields CASSLLAGALTDTQYF.

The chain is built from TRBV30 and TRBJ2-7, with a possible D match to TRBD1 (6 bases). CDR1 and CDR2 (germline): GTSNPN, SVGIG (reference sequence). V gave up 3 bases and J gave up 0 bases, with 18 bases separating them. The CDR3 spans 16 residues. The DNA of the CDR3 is TGTGCCTGGAGAACCCTTGGCACAGGGATCTCCTACGAGCAGTACTTC. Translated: CAWRTLGTGISYEQYF. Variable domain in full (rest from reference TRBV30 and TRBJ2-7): SQTIHQWPATLVQPVGSPLSLECTVEGTSNPNLYWYRQAAGRGLQLLFYSVGIGQISSEVPQNLSASRPQDRQFILSSKKLLLSDSGFYLCAWRTLGTGISYEQYFGPGTRLTVT.

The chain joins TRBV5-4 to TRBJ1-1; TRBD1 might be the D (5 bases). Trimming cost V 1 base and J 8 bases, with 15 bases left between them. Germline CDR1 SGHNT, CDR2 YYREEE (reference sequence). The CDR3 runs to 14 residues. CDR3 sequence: CASSLPIPRAEAFF. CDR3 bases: TGTGCCAGCAGCTTGCCCATCCCCAGGGCAGAAGCTTTCTTT.

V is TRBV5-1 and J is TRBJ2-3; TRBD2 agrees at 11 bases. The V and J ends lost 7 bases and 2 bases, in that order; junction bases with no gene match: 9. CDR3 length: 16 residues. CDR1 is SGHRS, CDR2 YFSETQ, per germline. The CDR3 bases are TGCGCCAGCTCTCTGGGGACTAGCGGTTCCACAGATACGCAGTATTTT. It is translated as CASSLGTSGSTDTQYF.

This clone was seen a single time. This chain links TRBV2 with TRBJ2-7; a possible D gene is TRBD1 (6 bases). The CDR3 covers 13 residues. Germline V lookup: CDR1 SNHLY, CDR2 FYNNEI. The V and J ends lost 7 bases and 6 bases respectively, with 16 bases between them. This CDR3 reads CASTSIQGFEQYF. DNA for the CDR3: TGTGCCAGCACCTCTATACAGGGCTTCGAGCAGTACTTC. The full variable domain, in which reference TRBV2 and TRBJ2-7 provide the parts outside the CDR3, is EPEVTQTPSHQVTQMGQEVILRCVPISNHLYFYWYRQILGQKVEFLVSFYNNEISEKSEIFDDQFSVERPDGSNFTLKIRSTKLEDSAMYFCASTSIQGFEQYFGPGTRLTVT.

DNA of the CDR3: TGTGCCAGCAGCCCACCGTTAGGCGGGGTGCAGTACTTC. It translates to CASSPPLGGVQYF. V gene TRBV7-9 combines with J gene TRBJ2-7, with D possibly matching TRBD2 (6 bases). V was cut by 5 bases and J by 9 bases, with 17 bases left in between. The germline V gene has CDR1 SEHNR and CDR2 FQNEAQ (reference sequence). The CDR3 runs 13 residues.

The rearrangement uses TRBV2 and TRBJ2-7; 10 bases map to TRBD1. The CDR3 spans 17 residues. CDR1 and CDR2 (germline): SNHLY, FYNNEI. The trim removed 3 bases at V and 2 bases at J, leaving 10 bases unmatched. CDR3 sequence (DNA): TGTGCCAGCAGTGAGGGGCTCGGGACAGGGGACGCCTACGAGCAGTACTTC. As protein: CASSEGLGTGDAYEQYF.

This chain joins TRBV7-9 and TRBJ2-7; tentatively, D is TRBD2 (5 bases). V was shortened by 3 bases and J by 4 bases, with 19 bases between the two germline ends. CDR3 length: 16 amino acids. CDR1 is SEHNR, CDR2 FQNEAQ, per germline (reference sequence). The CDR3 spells CASSFPQRTEIYEQYF. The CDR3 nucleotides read TGTGCCAGCAGCTTTCCCCAGCGGACGGAGATTTACGAGCAGTACTTC.

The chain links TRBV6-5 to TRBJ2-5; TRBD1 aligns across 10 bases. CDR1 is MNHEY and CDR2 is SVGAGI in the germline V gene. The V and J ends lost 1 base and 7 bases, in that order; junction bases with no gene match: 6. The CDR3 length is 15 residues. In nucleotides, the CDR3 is TGTGCCAGCAGTTACTTGGGACAGGGGCTTGGGACCCAGTACTTC. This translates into CASSYLGQGLGTQYF.

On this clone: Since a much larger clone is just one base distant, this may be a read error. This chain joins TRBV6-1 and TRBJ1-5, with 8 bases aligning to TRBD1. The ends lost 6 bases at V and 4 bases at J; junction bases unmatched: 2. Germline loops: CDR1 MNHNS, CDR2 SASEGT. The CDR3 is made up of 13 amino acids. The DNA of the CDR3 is TGTGCCAGCAGGGGACAGGCAAATCAGCCCCAGCATTTT. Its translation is CASRGQANQPQHF.

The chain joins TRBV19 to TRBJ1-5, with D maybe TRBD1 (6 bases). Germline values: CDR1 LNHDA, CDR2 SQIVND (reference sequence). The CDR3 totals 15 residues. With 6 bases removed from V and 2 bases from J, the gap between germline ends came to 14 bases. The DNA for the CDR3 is TGTGCCAGTAGAGTAGGGGGTTTTGGCAATCAGCCCCAGCATTTT. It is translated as CASRVGGFGNQPQHF. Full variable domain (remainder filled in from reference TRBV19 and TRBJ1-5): DGGITQSPKYLFRKEGQNVTLSCEQNLNHDAMYWYRQDPGQGLRLIYYSQIVNDFQKGDIAEGYSVSREKKESFPLTVTSAQKNPTAFYLCASRVGGFGNQPQHFGDGTRLSIL.

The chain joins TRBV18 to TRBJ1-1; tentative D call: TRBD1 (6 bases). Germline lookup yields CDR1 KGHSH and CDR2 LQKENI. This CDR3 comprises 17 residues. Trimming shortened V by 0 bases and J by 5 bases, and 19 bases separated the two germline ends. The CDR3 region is CASSPPGRLGAGTEAFF. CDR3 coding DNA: TGTGCCAGCTCACCACCAGGACGCCTGGGGGCTGGAACTGAAGCTTTCTTT.

Here the CDR3 reads CASSLGAGTPARTQYF. CDR3 nucleotides: TGTGCCAGCAGCTTAGGGGCCGGGACTCCTGCCCGGACGCAGTATTTT. V and J are TRBV7-2 and TRBJ2-3; D possibly corresponds to TRBD2 (6 bases). Germline V gives CDR1 SGHTA, CDR2 FQGNSA. Trimming pared 1 base from V and 9 bases from J, leaving 20 bases between. There are 16 residues in the CDR3.

CDR3 protein: CASSLDQSITGNTIYF. The CDR3 nucleotides are TGCGCCAGCAGCTTGGACCAGTCCATTACTGGAAACACCATATATTTT. The chain has TRBV5-1 and TRBJ1-3; D is unresolved. Germline lookup yields CDR1 SGHRS and CDR2 YFSETQ. V gave up 0 bases and J gave up 2 bases, with 12 bases separating them. The CDR3 consists of 16 residues.

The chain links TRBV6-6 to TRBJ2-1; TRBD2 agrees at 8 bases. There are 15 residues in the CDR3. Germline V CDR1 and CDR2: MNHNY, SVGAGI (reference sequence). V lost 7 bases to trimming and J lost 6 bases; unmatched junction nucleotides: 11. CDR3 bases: TGTGCCAGCACCTGGGGGCAGCGGGGGATCAATGAGCAGTTCTTC. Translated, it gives CASTWGQRGINEQFF.

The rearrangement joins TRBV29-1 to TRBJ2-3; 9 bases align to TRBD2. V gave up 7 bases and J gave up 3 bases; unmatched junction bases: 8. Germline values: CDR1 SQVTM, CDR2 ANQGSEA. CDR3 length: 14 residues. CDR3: CSANSGSGTDTQYF. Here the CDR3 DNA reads TGCAGCGCAAATAGCGGGAGTGGAACAGATACGCAGTATTTT.

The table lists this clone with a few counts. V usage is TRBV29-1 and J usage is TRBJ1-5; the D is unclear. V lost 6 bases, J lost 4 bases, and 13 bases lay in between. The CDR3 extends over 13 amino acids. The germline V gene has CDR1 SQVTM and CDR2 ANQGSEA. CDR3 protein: CSVTNNPNQPQHF. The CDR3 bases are TGCAGCGTGACAAACAATCCTAATCAGCCCCAGCATTTT.

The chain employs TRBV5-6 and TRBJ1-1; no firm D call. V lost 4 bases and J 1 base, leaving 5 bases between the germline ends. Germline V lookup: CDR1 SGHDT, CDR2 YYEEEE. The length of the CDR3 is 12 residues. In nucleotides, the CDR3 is TGTGCCAGCAGCCCATGGAACACTGAAGCTTTCTTT. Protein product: CASSPWNTEAFF.

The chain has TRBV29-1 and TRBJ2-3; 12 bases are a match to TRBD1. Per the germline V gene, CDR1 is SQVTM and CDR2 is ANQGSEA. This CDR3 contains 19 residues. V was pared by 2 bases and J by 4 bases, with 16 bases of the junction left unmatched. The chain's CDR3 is CSVEPGNFGDRGRADTQYF. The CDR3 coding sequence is TGCAGCGTTGAACCAGGAAATTTCGGGGACAGGGGGCGCGCAGATACGCAGTATTTT.

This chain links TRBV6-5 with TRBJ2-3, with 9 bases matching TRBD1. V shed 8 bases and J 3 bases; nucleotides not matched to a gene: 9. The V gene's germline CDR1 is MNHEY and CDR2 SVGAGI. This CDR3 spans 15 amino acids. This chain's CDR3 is CASSWGTGRTDTQYF. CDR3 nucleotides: TGTGCCAGCTCCTGGGGGACAGGGCGTACAGATACGCAGTATTTT.

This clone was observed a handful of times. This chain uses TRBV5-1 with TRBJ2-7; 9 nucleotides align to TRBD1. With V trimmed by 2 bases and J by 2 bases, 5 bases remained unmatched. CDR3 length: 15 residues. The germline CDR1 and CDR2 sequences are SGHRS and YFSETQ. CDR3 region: CASSLQGAKAYEQYF. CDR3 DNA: TGCGCCAGCAGCTTACAGGGGGCGAAGGCCTACGAGCAGTACTTC.